These T cell receptor beta chains were read from a single sample in a study of cytomegalovirus exposure and HLA in healthy donors. Profiling relied on immunoSEQ multiplex PCR, and the TCRdb table lists in-frame clones only, not all of them. The sample records roughly 100,000 clones, 70% to 90% being singletons. Sequencing input: PBMCs. These TCRs come from a man in his forties in good health and CMV-seronegative. The CDR3 runs from the conserved cysteine through the conserved F or W. The D gene is left open where the match is weak. Clone size is not always given. Where it is, it says once, few, many or a class for expanded clones.

clone_size	v_call	d_call	j_call	cdr3_nt	cdr3_aa
-	TRBV7-2	-	TRBJ1-4	TGTGCCAGCAGCCGACAGGTTAATGAAAAACTGTTTTTT	CASSRQVNEKLFF
-	TRBV7-9	TRBD1	TRBJ1-1	TGTTCCAGCAGCCCTAGTAGGGACAGGGGGATCACTGAAGCTTTCTTT	CSSSPSRDRGITEAFF
-	TRBV19	TRBD1	TRBJ2-5	TGTGCCAGTAGTACTCTAGGACAGGGGGAAGAGACCCAGTACTTC	CASSTLGQGEETQYF
-	TRBV5-1	-	TRBJ1-1	TGCGCCAGCAGCTTGGTGGAAAAATCCCCTGGCAGGGGCAACACTGAAGCTTTCTTT	CASSLVEKSPGRGNTEAFF
-	TRBV5-1	-	TRBJ2-5	TGCGCCAGCAGCTCCCTGGGGGCGTTCCAAGAGACCCAGTACTTC	CASSSLGAFQETQYF
-	TRBV19	TRBD1	TRBJ2-3	TGTGCCAGTAGTATTCTTCCAGGGGGAGCCACAGATACGCAGTATTTT	CASSILPGGATDTQYF
-	TRBV7-2	-	TRBJ1-1	TGTGCCAGCAGCTTATGGGCTTCCTCGAACACTGAAGCTTTCTTT	CASSLWASSNTEAFF
-	TRBV18	-	TRBJ2-7	TGTGCCAGCTCACAAACCGGGACACTTGAACTCTCCTACGAGCAGTACTTC	CASSQTGTLELSYEQYF
-	TRBV4-3	-	TRBJ1-5	TGCGCCAGCAGCCAAGACAGGGGAGCAGTTTATAGCAATCAGCCCCAGCATTTT	CASSQDRGAVYSNQPQHF
few	TRBV4-1	TRBD2	TRBJ2-3	TGCGCCAGCAGCCAAGGGTCCTTTGCTAGCGGGGCTAGCACAGATACGCAGTATTTT	CASSQGSFASGASTDTQYF
-	TRBV7-2	TRBD2	TRBJ2-2	TGTGCCAGCAGCTTAGGGACTAGCGGGGGGGCCCCCGGGGAGCTGTTTTTT	CASSLGTSGGAPGELFF
-	TRBV7-9	-	TRBJ2-2	TGTGCCAGCAGCGCGTCGGAGGCGGTCACCGGGGAGCTGTTTTTT	CASSASEAVTGELFF
-	TRBV28	-	TRBJ2-1	TGTGCCAGCAGTTTCTCTAGAGGGAATTTCTTC	CASSFSRGNFF
once	TRBV7-8	-	TRBJ2-1	TGTGCCAGCAGCGGCGGGCGGGGGCCCTACAATGAGCAGTTCTTC	CASSGGRGPYNEQFF
-	TRBV30	TRBD2	TRBJ2-2	TGTGCCTGGAGGGAGCGGGGGGGCACCGGGGAGCTGTTTTTT	CAWRERGGTGELFF
-	TRBV7-2	-	TRBJ1-6	TGTGCCAGCAGCCGTTTGAGCTCCTATAATTCACCCCTCCACTTT	CASSRLSSYNSPLHF
-	TRBV6-5	TRBD1	TRBJ2-7	TGTGCCAGCAGTTACTCCGACAGGGACGAGCAGTACTTC	CASSYSDRDEQYF
-	TRBV18	TRBD1	TRBJ1-4	TGTGCCAGCTCACCCTTTAACCGGGACAGTACTGAAAAACTGTTTTTT	CASSPFNRDSTEKLFF
-	TRBV4-1	-	TRBJ1-2	TGCGCCAGCAGTCAGGGTGGTTTGCGTGGCTACACCTTC	CASSQGGLRGYTF
-	TRBV6-6	TRBD2	TRBJ2-2	TGTGCCAGCAGTTACGCGGGGGGGCCCACCGGGGAGCTGTTTTTT	CASSYAGGPTGELFF
once	TRBV19	-	TRBJ1-6	TGTGCCAGTAGTCTGGGGAGAGATAATTCACCCCTCCACTTT	CASSLGRDNSPLHF
-	TRBV5-4	-	TRBJ2-2	TGTGCCAGCAGCGCCCCTGACAGATCACTCATATCCGGGGAGCTGTTTTTT	CASSAPDRSLISGELFF
-	TRBV2	TRBD1	TRBJ1-4	TGTGCCAGCAGGCCGGACAGGGGGAATGAAAAACTGTTTTTT	CASRPDRGNEKLFF
-	TRBV5-1	TRBD2	TRBJ2-5	TGCGCCAGCAGCTCAACCCCTAGCGGGGGGGAGACCCAGTACTTC	CASSSTPSGGETQYF
-	TRBV7-2	TRBD2	TRBJ2-5	TGTGCCAGCAGGCCCCCGGCTAGCGGGGAGACCCAGTACTTC	CASRPPASGETQYF
-	TRBV5-6	-	TRBJ1-5	TGTGCCAGCAGCTTGGCCGGGGGATATAGCAATCAGCCCCAGCATTTT	CASSLAGGYSNQPQHF
-	TRBV7-3	TRBD2	TRBJ2-1	TGTGCCAGCAGTACTAGCGGGGGGCAGAATGAGCAGTTCTTC	CASSTSGGQNEQFF
-	TRBV6-6	TRBD1	TRBJ1-2	TGTGCCAGCAGCTCCCCGACAGGGGCCAGCGGCTACACCTTC	CASSSPTGASGYTF
-	TRBV5-4	-	TRBJ2-3	TGTGCCAGCAGCCGGGGTTCGACCAGCACAGATACGCAGTATTTT	CASSRGSTSTDTQYF
-	TRBV19	TRBD1	TRBJ1-3	TGTGCCAGTAGTATTACGACAGGGGCCGTTGGAAACACCATATATTTT	CASSITTGAVGNTIYF
-	TRBV2	-	TRBJ1-2	TGTGCCATTCCTCTTAACTATGGCTACACCTTC	CAIPLNYGYTF
-	TRBV11-2	-	TRBJ1-2	TGTGCCAGCAGCTCCCTACGACAAGCCCCCTATGGCTACACCTTC	CASSSLRQAPYGYTF
-	TRBV5-4	-	TRBJ1-2	TGTGCCAGCTACGGGGTGCTTCGTGGCTACACCTTC	CASYGVLRGYTF
-	TRBV27	-	TRBJ2-7	TGTGCCAGCAGTTTATCACGGGACTACGAGCAGTACTTC	CASSLSRDYEQYF
-	TRBV7-2	-	TRBJ2-7	TGTGCCAGCAGCCTCCGGTCCTACGAGCAGTACTTC	CASSLRSYEQYF
-	TRBV7-9	-	TRBJ1-6	TGTTCCAGCAGCTTAGAGCACGGGTCTTCACCCCTCCACTTT	CSSSLEHGSSPLHF
-	TRBV7-6	TRBD2	TRBJ2-7	TGTGCCAGCAGCCTTAGGTCTAGCGGGGGGTCGAGCTCCTACGAGCAGTACTTC	CASSLRSSGGSSSYEQYF
once	TRBV5-5	-	TRBJ1-5	TGTGCCAGCAGCTACGATTTCCAGGGGTACAATCAGCCCCAGCATTTT	CASSYDFQGYNQPQHF
-	TRBV9	-	TRBJ2-5	TGTGCCAGCACCCTGACAGGTTCTGAGACCCAGTACTTC	CASTLTGSETQYF
-	TRBV5-4	-	TRBJ1-6	TGTGCCAGCAGTAGGGGAGGCGGAGCCTCCTATAATTCACCCCTCCACTTT	CASSRGGGASYNSPLHF
-	TRBV7-2	TRBD2	TRBJ2-5	TGTGCCAGCAGCTTAGACCGAGCGGGGGGCAGGGAGACCCAGTACTTC	CASSLDRAGGRETQYF
-	TRBV2	TRBD1	TRBJ2-1	TGTGCCAGCAGTCTATGGACAGGGGGCGATGAGCAGTTCTTC	CASSLWTGGDEQFF
-	TRBV4-3	-	TRBJ1-3	TGCGCCAGCAGCCCCCGGGCTGGAAACACCATATATTTT	CASSPRAGNTIYF
-	TRBV7-2	-	TRBJ2-1	TGTGCCAGCAGCTTGTCTCGGTCCTCTGGCAATGAGCAGTTCTTC	CASSLSRSSGNEQFF
-	TRBV10-3	TRBD1	TRBJ1-1	TGTGCCATCAGGAAGGACAGGGGCCTACTGAACACTGAAGCTTTCTTT	CAIRKDRGLLNTEAFF
-	TRBV5-1	TRBD1	TRBJ2-3	TGCGCCAGCAGCGCGACAGGGGGGGGCACAGATACGCAGTATTTT	CASSATGGGTDTQYF
once	TRBV6-4	-	TRBJ2-2	TGTGCCTGCCGACCTGATGACTATCCCGGGGAGCTGTTTTTT	CACRPDDYPGELFF
-	TRBV19	-	TRBJ1-1	TGTGCCAGTAGTAGTGGTCCAGGGAGGGGCACTGAAGCTTTCTTT	CASSSGPGRGTEAFF
-	TRBV21-1	-	TRBJ1-3	TGTGCCAGCAGCAAAGATCCCAGGAGGTTCTCTGGAAACACCATATATTTT	CASSKDPRRFSGNTIYF
-	TRBV11-2	TRBD2	TRBJ2-1	TGTGCCAGCAGCTACCTAGCGGGGGGGGATGAGCAGTTCTTC	CASSYLAGGDEQFF
-	TRBV9	TRBD2	TRBJ2-1	TGTGCCAGCACCCTAAGGGCTAGCGGTAATGAGCAGTTCTTC	CASTLRASGNEQFF